The rows below give T cell receptor beta chains drawn from one sample of a study of T cells in Graves' hyperthyroidism and ophthalmopathy. MiXCR, applied by TCRdb to the multiplex PCR reads, yields one record per CDR3 protein. Of approximately 400,000 distinct CDR3 sequences in the sample, 11% to 15% are singletons; the top ten hold around 28%. The source material was blood. The receptor source for this set is a man in his forties or fifties with Graves' ophthalmopathy. The CDR3 runs from the conserved cysteine through the conserved F or W.

CDR3aa	j_gene	v_gene
CASSGTGNEQYF	TRBJ2-7	TRBV7-8
CSAKTTGYRGDGYTF	TRBJ1-2	TRBV20-1
CSASTTEHVHNEQFF	TRBJ2-1	TRBV20-1
CASSYHLMPLHF	TRBJ1-6	TRBV6-9
CATSRGRGDSNQPQHF	TRBJ1-5	TRBV15
CASSVGGQWKDTQYF	TRBJ2-3	TRBV19
CASSSGGQSTDTQYF	TRBJ2-3	TRBV6-1
CASSGAGTGTEAFF	TRBJ1-1	TRBV9
CASSDGTSGHKGAYEQYF	TRBJ2-7	TRBV7-9
CAWRAPTGTGTGYTF	TRBJ1-2	TRBV30
CASSDNPTGGEQYF	TRBJ2-7	TRBV11-2
CASSKQGRETQYF	TRBJ2-5	TRBV6-2/TRBV6-3
CASSLSRVGLWSYEQYF	TRBJ2-7	TRBV27
CASKPGTGKYNEQFF	TRBJ2-1	TRBV27
CASRRLTAFDYNSPLHF	TRBJ1-6	TRBV6-1
CASSVVQGTYNEQFF	TRBJ2-1	TRBV9
CATSRSPKTDEALF	TRBJ1-1	TRBV15
CASSLEGVYERYF	TRBJ2-7	TRBV7-9
CASSPRTGYGELFF	TRBJ2-2	TRBV3-1
CASSGGAISSYEQYF	TRBJ2-7	TRBV6-1
CAIIEAGSFRSPLHF	TRBJ1-6	TRBV10-3
CATNAGNTIYF	TRBJ1-3	TRBV12-3/TRBV12-4
CASRDTGQNTEAFF	TRBJ1-1	TRBV3-1
CASSLSGFYNEQFF	TRBJ2-1	TRBV27
CASSARDRDYSGANVLTF	TRBJ2-6	TRBV9
CASSFIGLAGREQYF	TRBJ2-7	TRBV7-8
CASSLGWCLAKNIQYF	TRBJ2-4	TRBV7-3
CASSVAAWDEQFF	TRBJ2-1	TRBV19
CASSAGTGGRGDTQYF	TRBJ2-3	TRBV7-8
CASSFKGTQYF	TRBJ2-5	TRBV13
CASSSGLAGATDTQYF	TRBJ2-3	TRBV5-1
CASSLGLNSNQPQHF	TRBJ1-5	TRBV6-2/TRBV6-3
CSAYRDGYEQYF	TRBJ2-7	TRBV20-1
CASSEYYGSPYEQYF	TRBJ2-7	TRBV6-1
CASSLGYREGANVLTF	TRBJ2-6	TRBV7-9
CASSIALGTSVGEQYF	TRBJ2-7	TRBV19
CASSTGYSGNTIYF	TRBJ1-3	TRBV12-3/TRBV12-4
CSVDHPEGTDFYGYTF	TRBJ1-2	TRBV29-1
CASSPVGRFRSGEQFF	TRBJ2-1	TRBV27
CASSQDNVPRYTQYF	TRBJ2-3	TRBV3-1
CATSDLAGVNNEQFF	TRBJ2-1	TRBV24-1
CASSQPTSGSHNEQFF	TRBJ2-1	TRBV3-1
CASSWGEGGELFF	TRBJ2-2	TRBV27
CASSLVGRNSGANVLTF	TRBJ2-6	TRBV7-9
CASSPGFGGAEGGETQYF	TRBJ2-5	TRBV14
CASSAKPGQSDNEQFF	TRBJ2-1	TRBV7-9
CATIAESSYEQYF	TRBJ2-7	TRBV10-3
CSVETPHPGQVYEQYF	TRBJ2-7	TRBV29-1
CASRQGASFDYGYTF	TRBJ1-2	TRBV6-1